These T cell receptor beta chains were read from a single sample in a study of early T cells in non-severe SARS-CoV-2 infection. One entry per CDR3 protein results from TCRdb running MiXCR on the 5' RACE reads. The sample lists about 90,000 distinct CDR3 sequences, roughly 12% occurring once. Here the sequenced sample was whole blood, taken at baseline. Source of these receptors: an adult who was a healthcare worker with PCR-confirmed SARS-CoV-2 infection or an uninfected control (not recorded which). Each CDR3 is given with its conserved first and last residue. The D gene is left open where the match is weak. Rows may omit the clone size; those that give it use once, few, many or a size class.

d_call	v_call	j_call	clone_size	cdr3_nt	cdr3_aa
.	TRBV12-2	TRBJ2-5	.	TGTGCAAGTCGCTTAGCGGGAGCCCATCAAGAGACCCAGTACTTC	CASRLAGAHQETQYF
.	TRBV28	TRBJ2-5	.	TGTGCCAGCAGTCCCACCAGCGGAGAGACCCAGTACTTC	CASSPTSGETQYF
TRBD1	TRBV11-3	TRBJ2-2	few	TGTGCCAGCAGCTTAGAAGGGACAGGGAACACCGGGGAGCTGTTTTTT	CASSLEGTGNTGELFF
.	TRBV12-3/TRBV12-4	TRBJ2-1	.	TGTGCCAGCAGTTTAAAAGTAAACAATGAGCAGTTCTTC	CASSLKVNNEQFF
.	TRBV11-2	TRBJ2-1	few	TGTGCCAGCAGCTTAGAGGAGGGGGCCTCCTACAATGAGCAGTTCTTC	CASSLEEGASYNEQFF
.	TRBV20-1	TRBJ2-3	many	TGCAGTGCTAAGGGGGGGCTCCCGCCAGATACGCAGTATTTT	CSAKGGLPPDTQYF
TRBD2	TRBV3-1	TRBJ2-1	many	TGTGCCAGCAGCCAAGGCAATAGCGGGGCCGGGAATGAGCAGTTCTTC	CASSQGNSGAGNEQFF
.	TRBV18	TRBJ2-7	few	TGTGCCAGCTCACTGGGGAGACCGGTATACGAGCAGTACTTC	CASSLGRPVYEQYF
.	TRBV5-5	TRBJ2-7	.	TGTGCCAGCAGCTTCGAAGGAATCTACGAGCAGTACTTC	CASSFEGIYEQYF
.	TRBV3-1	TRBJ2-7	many	TGTGCCAGCAGCCTCCTCCGGGACTTGGAGCAGTACTTC	CASSLLRDLEQYF
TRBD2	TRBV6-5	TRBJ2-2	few	TGTGCCAGCAGTTACTCGAGAGTAGGACTAGCGCTTCGGGCAAGCGCCGGGGAGCTGTTTTTT	CASSYSRVGLALRASAGELFF
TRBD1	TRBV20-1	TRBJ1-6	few	TGCAGTGCTAGAGACAGGGGGTTCAATAATTCACCCCTCCACTTT	CSARDRGFNNSPLHF
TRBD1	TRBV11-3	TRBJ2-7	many	TGTGCCAGCAGCACGGACAGGGTTCTCTACGAGCAGTACTTC	CASSTDRVLYEQYF
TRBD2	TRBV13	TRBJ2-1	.	TGTGCCAGCAGCTTAGTTCTGTGGGAGCGGGGATGGAATGAGCAGTTCTTC	CASSLVLWERGWNEQFF
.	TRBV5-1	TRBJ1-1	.	TGCGCCAGCAGCTCCGACGCGGGGAGCACTGAAGCTTTCTTT	CASSSDAGSTEAFF
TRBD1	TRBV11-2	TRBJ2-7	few	TGTGCCAGCAGCCGGGGAAGACAGGGAGTCGACGAGCAGTACTTC	CASSRGRQGVDEQYF
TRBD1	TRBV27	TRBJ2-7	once	TGTGCCTGCAGTGGACAGGGTCCCCACTACGAGCAGTACTTC	CACSGQGPHYEQYF
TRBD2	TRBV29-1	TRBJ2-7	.	TGCAGCGTTGAGTGGGAGGGGTCCTTCTACGAGCAGTACTTC	CSVEWEGSFYEQYF
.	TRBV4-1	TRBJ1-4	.	TGCGCCAGCAGCCTAGTACTTGGACTGATTAATGAAAAACTGTTTTTT	CASSLVLGLINEKLFF
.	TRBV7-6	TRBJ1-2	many	TGTGCCAGCAGCTTACATCCGGGACTTCCTTCCCTCTCTTATGGCTACACCTTC	CASSLHPGLPSLSYGYTF
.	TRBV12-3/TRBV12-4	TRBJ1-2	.	TGTGCCAGCAGTCCAAGGGAGGGCAACTATGGCTACACCTTC	CASSPREGNYGYTF
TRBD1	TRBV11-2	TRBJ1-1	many	TGTGCCAGCAGCCCCCGGGGACAGGGGACTGAAGCTTTCTTT	CASSPRGQGTEAFF
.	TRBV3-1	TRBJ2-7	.	TGTGCCAGCAGCCACGAGGGACTCCCCTACGAGCAGTACTTC	CASSHEGLPYEQYF
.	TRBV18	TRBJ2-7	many	TGTGCCAGCTCGCCTAGCTCAGGGTACCACGAGCAGTACTTC	CASSPSSGYHEQYF
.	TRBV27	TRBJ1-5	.	TGTGCCAGCAGTCCCACTACGGGGGAGCCCATAAATCAGCCCCAGCATTTT	CASSPTTGEPINQPQHF
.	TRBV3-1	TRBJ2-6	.	TGTGCCAGCACCCACGGGCAGCCGTTAAGCTCTGGGGCCAACGTCCTGACTTTC	CASTHGQPLSSGANVLTF
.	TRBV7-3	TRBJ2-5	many	TGTGCCAGCAGCGCCGGGTTAACCGGATTGGAGACCCAGTACTTC	CASSAGLTGLETQYF
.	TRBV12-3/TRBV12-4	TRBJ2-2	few	TGTGCCAGCATTCCCTCAGGGAGGAAGGGCGGGGAGCTGTTTTTT	CASIPSGRKGGELFF
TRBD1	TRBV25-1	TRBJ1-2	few	TGTGCCAGCAGTGAAACCCAGGGGGGACTATATGGCTACACCTTC	CASSETQGGLYGYTF
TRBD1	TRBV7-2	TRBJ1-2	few	TGTGCCAGCAGCTTAGACTGGACAGGGGTTAGTGGCTACACCTTC	CASSLDWTGVSGYTF
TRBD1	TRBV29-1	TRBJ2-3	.	TGCAGCGTAGAGGGGGGACAGGGAATACGAACAGATACGCAGTATTTT	CSVEGGQGIRTDTQYF
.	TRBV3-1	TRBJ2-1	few	TGTGCCAGCAGTTCCAGGGGGAGGGACAATGAGCAGTTCTTC	CASSSRGRDNEQFF
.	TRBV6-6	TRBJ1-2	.	TGTGCCAGCAGCCAGGACCTTATAACGAATGGCTACACCTTC	CASSQDLITNGYTF
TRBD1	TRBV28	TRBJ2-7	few	TGTGCCATCAGGGGTGCCGCGGACAGGGCTAAAAGGACCCCCTACGAGCAGTACTTC	CAIRGAADRAKRTPYEQYF
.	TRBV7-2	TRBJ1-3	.	TGTGCCAGCAGCTTAGACGCGCGGAGCTCTGGAAACACCATATATTTT	CASSLDARSSGNTIYF
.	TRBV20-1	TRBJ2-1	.	TGCAGTGCTGATAACGGGAGCTCCTACAATGAGCAGTTCTTC	CSADNGSSYNEQFF
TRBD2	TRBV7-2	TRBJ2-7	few	TGTGCCAGCAGCTTGGGGGGGGTCACCCATGGGGAGCAGTACTTC	CASSLGGVTHGEQYF
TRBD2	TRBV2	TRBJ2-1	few	TGTGCCAGCAGTGTAATGGGTGTGGGACTAGCAGCTTACAATGAGCAGTTCTTC	CASSVMGVGLAAYNEQFF
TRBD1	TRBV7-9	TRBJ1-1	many	TGTGCCAGCAGCTTAGCAGAACGACAGGGGATTGAAGCTTTCTTT	CASSLAERQGIEAFF
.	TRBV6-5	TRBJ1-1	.	TGTGCCAGCAGTTACTCTGGGGGTGTTGACACTGAAGCTTTCTTT	CASSYSGGVDTEAFF
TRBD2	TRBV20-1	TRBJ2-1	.	TGCAGTGCTAGTGGAGCTTTAGCGGGAGCAGGCTACAATGAGCAGTTCTTC	CSASGALAGAGYNEQFF
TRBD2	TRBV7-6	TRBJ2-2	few	TGTGCCAGCAGACCGACTAGCGGGGCAACCGGGGAGCTGTTTTTT	CASRPTSGATGELFF
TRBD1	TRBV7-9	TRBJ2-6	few	TGTGCCAGCAGTGGGACAGATTCTGGGGCCAACGTCCTGACTTTC	CASSGTDSGANVLTF
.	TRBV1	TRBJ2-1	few	TGCACCAGCAGCCCTATTTTTCCCTCCTACAATGAGCAGTTCTTC	CTSSPIFPSYNEQFF
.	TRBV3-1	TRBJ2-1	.	TGTGCCAGCAGCCAAGAGGGGGCTAGCAGGGGTGAGCAGTTCTTC	CASSQEGASRGEQFF
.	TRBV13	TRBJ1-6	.	TGTGCCAGCACCGGGGAGGGCAGCCTAACCCTCCACTTT	CASTGEGSLTLHF
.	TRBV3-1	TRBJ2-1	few	TGTGTCAGCAGCCAAATGGACAGCTTCGATGAGCAGTTCTTC	CVSSQMDSFDEQFF
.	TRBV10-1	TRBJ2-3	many	TGCGCCAGCAGTTATACGTTGCATGGGGATACGCAGTATTTT	CASSYTLHGDTQYF
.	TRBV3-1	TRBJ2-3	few	TGTGCCAGCAGCCAAGAGTCGAAGACGCAGTATTTT	CASSQESKTQYF
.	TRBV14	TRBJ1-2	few	TGTGCCAGCAGCCAATCCGTCAGGGAGTTACTCTATGGCTACACCTTC	CASSQSVRELLYGYTF